The source of this T cell receptor (beta chain) is a study of T cells in Graves' hyperthyroidism and ophthalmopathy. Researchers amplified the TCR beta CDR3 regions from RNA transcripts. In the first-round RT-PCR of the TCR CDR3, the HTBI primer set was used. From the multiplex PCR reads, TCRdb called clonotypes with MiXCR, one entry per CDR3 protein. Altogether 380,000 or so distinct CDR3 sequences are present, 13% being singletons, with the ten largest covering 20% to 25%. V lost 0 bases to trimming and J lost 8 bases; unmatched junction nucleotides: 3. Germline CDR1 DFQATT, CDR2 SNEGSKA (reference sequence). This CDR3 region has 13 residues. This clonotype was found many times.

The sequence derives from a man aged 30-40 years with Graves' hyperthyroidism that later progressed to Graves' ophthalmopathy. The sample consisted of blood. The rearrangement links TRBV20-1 to TRBJ2-3, with TRBD1 identical over 9 bases. The CDR3 DNA sequence: TGCAGTGCTAGAGAGACGACAGGGGGTACGCAGTATTTT. Translating it yields CSARETTGGTQYF.